This T cell receptor (beta chain) originates from a study of blood T cell repertoires in COVID-19. Generated by immunoSEQ multiplex PCR, the TCRdb table keeps only in-frame clones and is missing some. Of fewer than 40,000 clones listed, about four fifths are singletons. The sequence was obtained from a man in his sixties or seventies with acute or convalescent COVID-19. The material sequenced was peripheral blood.

CDR3 DNA sequence: TGTGCCAGCAGCGTAGGAGAGAGCGGGAGGGCCGCGGAGCAGTTCTTC. As protein: CASSVGESGRAAEQFF. V gene TRBV9 combines with J gene TRBJ2-1, with 10 nucleotides matching TRBD2. V trimming: 0 bases; J trimming: 10 bases; junction bases outside the gene matches: 10. This CDR3 has 16 residues. Germline V gene lookup returns CDR1 SGDLS and CDR2 YYNGEE.